This is a list of T cell receptor beta chains from one sample in a study of blood T cells in healthy people across ages. TCRdb called the 5' RACE reads again in MiXCR, with one record for every CDR3 protein. The sample lists about 970,000 distinct CDR3 sequences, about 53% occurring once. Sequencing was carried out using blood. All receptors come from an older woman in good health. Each CDR3 is given with its conserved first and last residue. Each record gives: V gene, D gene, clone size, J gene, CDR3 protein, CDR3 DNA. A D gene is named only where the DNA matches it firmly. Rows give clone size only sometimes, using once, few, many, or a class for an expanded clone.

>TRBV7-2|NA|NA|TRBJ2-3
CASSLAPIGSRWADTQYF
TGTGCCAGCAGCTTAGCGCCGATAGGTTCTAGATGGGCAGATACGCAGTATTTT
>TRBV20-1|TRBD2|NA|TRBJ2-1
CSAPPPRGENEQFF
TGCAGTGCCCCCCCCCCGCGGGGGGAGAATGAGCAGTTCTTC
>TRBV10-1|TRBD2|NA|TRBJ2-5
CASSESEEGLAETQYF
TGCGCCAGCAGTGAGTCGGAGGAGGGACTAGCGGAGACCCAGTACTTC
>TRBV12-3/TRBV12-4|NA|few|TRBJ2-1
CASRSAAEQFF
TGTGCCAGCAGGTCGGCCGCGGAGCAGTTCTTC
>TRBV30|NA|few|TRBJ2-7
CAWSPGIGIYEQYF
TGTGCCTGGAGCCCAGGGATTGGCATCTACGAGCAGTACTTC
>TRBV4-1|NA|NA|TRBJ1-2
CAGSQALGGYGYTF
TGCGCCGGCAGCCAAGCGCTCGGGGGCTATGGCTACACCTTC
>TRBV12-3/TRBV12-4|NA|NA|TRBJ2-5
CASSPTGPKETQYF
TGTGCCAGCAGCCCTACAGGACCGAAAGAGACCCAGTACTTC
>TRBV4-1|NA|NA|TRBJ2-7
CASSHPGHSYEQYF
TGCGCCAGCAGCCACCCGGGGCACTCCTACGAGCAGTACTTC
>TRBV20-1|TRBD2|NA|TRBJ2-2
CSARGLAGATGELFF
TGCAGTGCTAGAGGTCTAGCGGGAGCTACCGGGGAGCTGTTTTTT
>TRBV4-2|NA|NA|TRBJ2-5
CASSPRGIASQETQYF
TGTGCCAGCAGCCCTAGAGGAATCGCGAGCCAAGAGACCCAGTACTTC
>TRBV5-1|TRBD1|NA|TRBJ1-1
CASSLGQENTEAFF
TGTGCCAGCAGTCTGGGACAGGAGAACACTGAAGCTTTCTTT
>TRBV20-1|NA|few|TRBJ2-7
CSAGQPISYEQYF
TGCAGTGCCGGACAGCCGATTTCCTACGAGCAGTACTTC
>TRBV7-2|NA|NA|TRBJ2-7
CASSPLHSYEQYF
TGTGCCAGCAGCCCGTTACACTCCTACGAGCAGTACTTC
>TRBV6-6|NA|NA|TRBJ1-5
CASSLRQGNRFQPQHF
TGTGCCAGCAGTTTGCGCCAGGGGAACCGCTTTCAGCCCCAGCATTTT
>TRBV7-9|TRBD1|few|TRBJ2-7
CASNQGAMYEQYF
TGTGCCAGCAACCAGGGGGCCATGTACGAGCAGTACTTC
>TRBV20-1|TRBD2|NA|TRBJ2-7
CSAPPSGSYEQYF
TGCAGTGCACCTCCTAGCGGGAGCTACGAGCAGTACTTC
>TRBV28|TRBD1|NA|TRBJ2-3
CASRLGQTSTDTQYF
TGTGCCAGCAGGTTGGGACAGACTAGCACAGATACGCAGTATTTT
>TRBV5-1|NA|NA|TRBJ2-3
CASSLAREAVTDTQYF
TGCGCCAGCAGCTTGGCTCGCGAGGCCGTCACAGATACGCAGTATTTT
>TRBV12-3/TRBV12-4|NA|few|TRBJ2-5
CASSTGKQETQYF
TGTGCCAGCAGTACCGGGAAACAAGAGACCCAGTACTTC
>TRBV7-2|NA|NA|TRBJ2-1
CASSLDGSINEQFF
TGTGCCAGCAGCTTAGACGGGTCCATCAATGAGCAGTTCTTC
>TRBV6-2/TRBV6-3|TRBD2|NA|TRBJ2-3
CASSRSTSGDTQYF
TGTGCCAGCAGTCGCTCCACTAGCGGGGATACGCAGTATTTT
>TRBV29-1|NA|NA|TRBJ1-5
CSARTGPNQPQHF
TGCAGCGCCCGAACGGGACCCAATCAGCCCCAGCATTTT
>TRBV4-1|NA|NA|TRBJ1-5
CASSQDDRTYSNQPQHF
TGCGCCAGCAGCCAAGATGACAGGACTTATAGCAATCAGCCCCAGCATTTT
>TRBV12-3/TRBV12-4|NA|once|TRBJ1-4
CASSTNPGNNEKLFF
TGTGCCAGCAGTACAAATCCGGGGAATAATGAAAAACTGTTTTTT
>TRBV4-2|NA|NA|TRBJ2-4
CASSQDRERWANIQYF
TGTGCCAGCAGCCAAGATCGGGAGCGCTGGGCAAACATTCAGTACTTC
>TRBV6-5|TRBD1|NA|TRBJ1-6
CASRRDRDSPLHF
TGTGCCAGCAGGCGGGACAGGGATTCACCCCTCCACTTT
>TRBV6-5|NA|NA|TRBJ2-1
CASSHSQYTYNEQFF
TGTGCCAGCAGTCACTCCCAGTATACCTACAATGAGCAGTTCTTC
>TRBV7-3|NA|few|TRBJ2-1
CASSLRLDIYNEQFF
TGTGCCAGCAGCTTAAGACTAGACATCTACAATGAGCAGTTCTTC
>TRBV6-2/TRBV6-3|TRBD1|once|TRBJ1-4
CASNLQGQGNEKLFF
TGTGCCAGCAACTTACAGGGGCAAGGGAATGAAAAACTGTTTTTT
>TRBV6-6|TRBD2|NA|TRBJ2-3
CASRPRLAGTDTQYF
TGTGCCAGCAGGCCCCGACTAGCGGGCACAGATACGCAGTATTTT
>TRBV20-1|TRBD2|NA|TRBJ2-1
CSARDPASGSVEQFF
TGCAGTGCTAGAGATCCCGCTAGCGGGAGTGTTGAGCAGTTCTTC
>TRBV9|NA|NA|TRBJ2-5
CASSAPGKETQYF
TGTGCCAGCAGCGCCCCGGGAAAGGAGACCCAGTACTTC
>TRBV4-1|TRBD2|NA|TRBJ2-1
CASSQPSGRINNEQFF
TGCGCCAGCAGCCAACCTAGCGGGAGGATCAACAATGAGCAGTTCTTC
>TRBV20-1|NA|NA|TRBJ2-5
CSARGTRWEQYF
TGCAGTGCTAGAGGCACTAGGTGGGAGCAGTACTTC
>TRBV6-6|NA|NA|TRBJ2-7
CASTSWEGEQYF
TGTGCCAGCACCTCCTGGGAAGGCGAGCAGTACTTC
>TRBV10-3|TRBD1|NA|TRBJ2-7
CAIMTGDSYEQYF
TGTGCCATCATGACAGGGGACTCCTACGAGCAGTACTTC
>TRBV28|NA|NA|TRBJ2-5
CASRTWGAQETQYF
TGTGCCAGCAGAACTTGGGGGGCGCAGGAGACCCAGTACTTC
>TRBV3-1|TRBD2|NA|TRBJ2-5
CASSQGLAGAGETQYF
TGTGCCAGCAGCCAAGGACTAGCGGGAGCGGGAGAGACCCAGTACTTC
>TRBV4-1|TRBD2|NA|TRBJ2-1
CASSQVGLAGRGNEQFF
TGCGCCAGCAGCCAAGTGGGACTAGCGGGCCGAGGGAATGAGCAGTTCTTC
>TRBV20-1|NA|NA|TRBJ2-1
CSAYRDNHNEQFF
TGCAGTGCTTACCGGGACAACCACAATGAGCAGTTCTTC
>TRBV15|TRBD2|once|TRBJ2-1
CATSRGGETQFF
TGTGCCACCAGCAGGGGGGGGGAGACCCAGTTCTTC
>TRBV3-1|TRBD2|NA|TRBJ2-3
CASSGGGLAASTDTQYF
TGTGCCAGCAGCGGCGGGGGACTAGCGGCCAGCACAGATACGCAGTATTTT
>TRBV20-1|NA|few|TRBJ1-2
CSASKQGIGYTF
TGCAGTGCTAGCAAACAGGGTATCGGCTACACCTTC
>TRBV12-3/TRBV12-4|TRBD2|few|TRBJ2-3
CASSLGRIAGGPGTDTQYF
TGTGCCAGCAGTTTAGGGCGGATAGCGGGAGGGCCTGGCACAGATACGCAGTATTTT
>TRBV6-5|NA|few|TRBJ2-5
CAGGRPRETQYF
TGTGCCGGCGGCAGACCGCGAGAGACCCAGTACTTC
>TRBV7-2|NA|NA|TRBJ2-5
CANSTRGGGRETQYF
TGTGCCAACAGCACGAGAGGAGGGGGGCGAGAGACCCAGTACTTC
>TRBV5-5|NA|NA|TRBJ2-2
CASSHGGGGGGYTGELFF
TGTGCCAGCAGCCACGGCGGTGGTGGAGGAGGGTACACCGGGGAGCTGTTTTTT